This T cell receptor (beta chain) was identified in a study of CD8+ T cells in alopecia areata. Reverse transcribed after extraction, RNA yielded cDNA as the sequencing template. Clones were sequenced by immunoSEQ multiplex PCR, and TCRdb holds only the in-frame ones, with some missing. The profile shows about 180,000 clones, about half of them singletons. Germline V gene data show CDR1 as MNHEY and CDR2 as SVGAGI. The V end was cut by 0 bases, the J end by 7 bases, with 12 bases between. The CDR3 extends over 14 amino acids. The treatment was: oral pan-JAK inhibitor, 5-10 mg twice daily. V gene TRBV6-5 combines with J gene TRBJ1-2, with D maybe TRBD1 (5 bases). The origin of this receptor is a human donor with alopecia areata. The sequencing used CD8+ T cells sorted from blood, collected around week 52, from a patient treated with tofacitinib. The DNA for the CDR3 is TGTGCCAGCAGTTACTCGACGGGGGGGAGTGGCTACACCTTC. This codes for CASSYSTGGSGYTF.